These 27 T cell receptor beta chains were sequenced from one sample in a study of response to subunit inactivated influenza vaccine. TCRdb passed the RT-PCR reads through MiXCR, listing each CDR3 protein once. The table includes 500,000 to 600,000 distinct CDR3 sequences, about an eighth detected once. The source was PBMCs from blood, collected 35 to 45 days after vaccination. Receptor source: a man aged 45-65 years who received an inactivated influenza vaccine.

In its sample, this clonotype was seen many times. The rearrangement uses TRBV6-1 and TRBJ2-1; 8 bases align to TRBD2. Germline V gives CDR1 MNHNS, CDR2 SASEGT. V shed 5 bases and J 8 bases; nucleotides not matched to a gene: 17. The CDR3 runs to 17 residues. CDR3 nucleotide sequence: TGTGCCAGCAGTCTCATTTCGGGGGGGATACCTTTAGATGAGCAGTTCTTC. Encoded protein: CASSLISGGIPLDEQFF.

In the case of this clonotype: Sequence at one end of the junction differs from germline and may be a read error. The CDR3 loop reads CASSRTGTSGGRGDF. The CDR3 nucleotides are TGTGCCAGCAGTCGGACCGGGACTAGCGGGGGCCGGGGGGACTTC. This chain joins TRBV6-2 or TRBV6-3 and TRBJ2-7; 14 nucleotides align to TRBD2. Per germline, CDR1 MNHEY and CDR2 SVGEGT. CDR3 length equals 15 residues.

This chain links TRBV27 with TRBJ2-7, with D tentatively TRBD1 or TRBD2 (5 bases each). Germline CDR1 and CDR2: MNHEY and SMNVEV (reference sequence). The CDR3 is made up of 15 amino acids. V was shortened by 6 bases and J by 8 bases, with 23 bases between the two germline ends. The CDR3 bases are TGTGCCAGCAGGCAAAATAGCGTAGGAGCGGACAAGCAGTACTTC. Translation: CASRQNSVGADKQYF.

This chain uses TRBV7-2 with TRBJ2-1; a weak D match, TRBD2 (6 bases). V lost 2 bases and J 1 base, leaving 9 bases between the germline ends. Germline values: CDR1 SGHTA, CDR2 FQGNSA. The CDR3 extends over 15 amino acids. The CDR3: CASSLSSGSYNEQFF. The CDR3, as DNA: TGTGCCAGCAGCTTATCCAGCGGGTCCTACAATGAGCAGTTCTTC.

The sample holds many counts of this clonotype. The chain recombines TRBV5-4 with TRBJ2-3; 9 positions agree with TRBD2. This CDR3 is 15 amino acids long. V lost 1 base and J lost 5; bases outside the gene matches: 5. The germline V gene has CDR1 SGHNT and CDR2 YYREEE (reference sequence). The DNA of the CDR3 is TGTGCCAGCAGCTTGACGAGACTAGCGGTAGATACGCAGTATTTT. This encodes CASSLTRLAVDTQYF.

The chain employs TRBV6-2 or TRBV6-3 and TRBJ2-3; the match to TRBD2 covers 12 bases. CDR1 and CDR2 from the germline V gene are MNHEY and SVGEGT. The CDR3 runs to 17 residues. Germline trimming cut 0 bases from V and 2 bases from J; bases unmatched to any gene: 3. The CDR3 region is CASSYSLAGGPTDTQYF. The CDR3 DNA is TGTGCCAGCAGTTACTCGCTAGCGGGAGGGCCCACAGATACGCAGTATTTT.

The rearrangement links TRBV4-3 to TRBJ2-1; 14 bases map to TRBD2. J was trimmed by 8 bases and V by 3 bases; bases with no gene match: 6. The CDR3 loop spans 16 amino acids. Per the germline V gene, CDR1 is LGHNA and CDR2 is YSLEER. The CDR3 DNA is TGCGCCAGCAGCCAGGACGGGACTAGCGGGAGCGATGAGCAGTTCTTC. This codes for CASSQDGTSGSDEQFF.

This rearrangement joins TRBV7-6 to TRBJ2-7; tentatively, D is TRBD2 (6 bases). This CDR3 region has 14 residues. CDR1 and CDR2 from the germline V gene are SGHVS and FNYEAQ. V lost 5 bases, J lost 2 bases, and 13 bases lay in between. CDR3 region: CASSGREPPYEQYF. In nucleotides, the CDR3 is TGTGCCAGCAGCGGCCGGGAGCCTCCCTACGAGCAGTACTTC.

This chain links TRBV10-3 with TRBJ1-1, with 8 bases aligning to TRBD1. Trimming removed 3 bases from V and 4 bases from J; junction bases left unmatched: 7. CDR3 length equals 15 residues. Looked up from germline, CDR1 is ENHRY and CDR2 is SYGVKD. The CDR3 coding sequence is TGTGCCATCAGTGACTCAGCAGGGGGCTTCACTGAAGCTTTCTTT. This translates into CAISDSAGGFTEAFF.

This clonotype was seen only a few times. This chain links TRBV6-2 or TRBV6-3 with TRBJ1-6, with D hard to call. The CDR3 runs to 18 residues. The V and J ends lost 4 bases and 0 bases respectively, with 16 bases between them. Germline V gives CDR1 MNHEY, CDR2 SVGEGT. CDR3 amino acids: CASSFSGTESSYNSPLHF. CDR3 nucleotides: TGTGCCAGCAGTTTTTCCGGAACGGAGAGCTCCTATAATTCACCCCTCCACTTT.

This clonotype turned up a few times. The gene calls are TRBV7-8 and TRBJ2-3, with 12 bases identical to TRBD2. The CDR3 totals 16 residues. Germline lookup yields CDR1 SGHVS and CDR2 FQNEAQ. The trim removed 7 bases at V and 6 bases at J, leaving 11 bases unmatched. The DNA for the CDR3 is TGTGCCAGCACCGTAGAAGCGGGACTAGCGGGCGATACGCAGTATTTT. Protein sequence: CASTVEAGLAGDTQYF.

This clonotype is a singleton in its sample. A single base separates this from a much larger clone, so it may be a read error. The chain links TRBV28 to TRBJ2-7, with 8 bases identical to TRBD1. J was trimmed by 3 bases and V by 1 base; bases with no gene match: 5. This CDR3 is built from 15 residues. CDR1 MDHEN and CDR2 SYDVKM come from the germline V gene. Written as DNA, the CDR3 is TGTGCCAGCAGTTTATCCCCGGGACAGGTCTACGAGCAGTACTTC. Translated, it gives CASSLSPGQVYEQYF. The full variable domain, with the rest looked up from reference TRBV28 and TRBJ2-7, is DVKVTQSSRYLVKRTGEKVFLECVQDMDHENMFWYRQDPGLGLRLIYFSYDVKMKEKGDIPEGYSVSREKKERFSLILESASTNQTSMYLCASSLSPGQVYEQYFGPGTRLTVT.

This clonotype was seen only a few times. The J gene is TRBJ2-3, the V gene TRBV15; D is unclear. Germline CDR1 is LNHNV and CDR2 is YYDKDF (reference sequence). The CDR3 sequence is 13 residues long. Trimming took off 2 bases at V and 1 base at J, with 4 bases between the two ends. CDR3 bases: TGTGCCACCAGCAGAATGGGCACAGATACGCAGTATTTT. This encodes CATSRMGTDTQYF.

This rearrangement joins TRBV11-2 to TRBJ2-5, with 7 positions matching TRBD1. The V and J ends lost 2 bases and 2 bases, in that order; junction bases with no gene match: 2. CDR1 SGHAT and CDR2 FQNNGV come from the germline V gene. CDR3 length: 14 residues. Here the CDR3 reads CASSLWTGQETQYF. The CDR3 nucleotides are TGTGCCAGCAGCTTATGGACAGGACAAGAGACCCAGTACTTC.

The gene calls are TRBV5-6 and TRBJ1-2, with TRBD1 matching 7 bases. V shed 3 bases, J shed 6 bases, and the junction held 8 bases outside the gene matches. Germline values: CDR1 SGHDT, CDR2 YYEEEE. CDR3 length: 14 amino acids. CDR3 region: CASSSLTGEDGYTF. CDR3 bases: TGTGCCAGCAGCTCCCTAACAGGGGAGGATGGCTACACCTTC. Based on the CDR3 plus reference TRBV5-6 and TRBJ1-2, the full variable domain is DAGVTQSPTHLIKTRGQQVTLRCSPKSGHDTVSWYQQALGQGPQFIFQYYEEEERQRGNFPDRFSGHQFPNYSSELNVNALLLGDSALYLCASSSLTGEDGYTFGSGTRLTVV.

The CDR3 nucleotides read TGCGCCAGCACCCCCCCCCAGGGGACAGATACGCAGTATTTT. Protein sequence: CASTPPQGTDTQYF. J is TRBJ2-3 and V is TRBV5-1; a weak D match, TRBD1 (6 bases). This CDR3 has 14 residues. CDR1 SGHRS and CDR2 YFSETQ come from the germline V gene. Trimming cost V 6 bases and J 3 bases, with 14 bases left between them. Full variable domain (rest looked up from reference TRBV5-1 and TRBJ2-3): KAGVTQTPRYLIKTRGQQVTLSCSPISGHRSVSWYQQTPGQGLQFLFEYFSETQRNKGNFPGRFSGRQFSNSRSEMNVSTLELGDSALYLCASTPPQGTDTQYFGPGTRLTVL.

This chain links TRBV7-2 with TRBJ2-7, with unresolved D. V lost 4 bases and J 3 bases, leaving 7 bases between the germline ends. The CDR3 runs 12 residues. CDR1 is SGHTA, CDR2 FQGNSA, per germline. As DNA, the CDR3 is TGTGCCAGCAGCTGGGAAGGCTACGAGCAGTACTTC. Translated, it gives CASSWEGYEQYF.

This sequence joins TRBV5-6 and TRBJ2-1; D is possibly TRBD2 (6 bases). V lost 1 base and J 6 bases, leaving 14 bases between the germline ends. The CDR3 is 15 amino acids. The germline V gene encodes CDR1 SGHDT and CDR2 YYEEEE. The CDR3 region has the DNA TGTGCCAGCAGCTTGATAGCGGTCCAACTCAATGAGCAGTTCTTC. Encoded protein: CASSLIAVQLNEQFF.

The chain couples TRBV28 to TRBJ2-7; 10 bases align to TRBD2. The germline CDR1 and CDR2 sequences are MDHEN and SYDVKM. The CDR3 totals 15 residues. V was pared by 5 bases and J by 5 bases, with 9 bases of the junction left unmatched. CDR3 bases: TGTGCCAGCAGTACAGCTAGCGGGAGTTCTCACGAGCAGTACTTC. Protein: CASSTASGSSHEQYF.

This clonotype was observed a handful of times. This could be a read error, since a much larger clone is one nucleotide away. This chain joins TRBV20-1 and TRBJ1-5, with no clear D. V lost 3 bases, J lost 0 bases, and 3 bases lay in between. The CDR3 length is 12 residues. Germline V lookup: CDR1 DFQATT, CDR2 SNEGSKA (reference sequence). CDR3 amino acids: CSARTSNQPQHF. Here the CDR3 DNA reads TGCAGTGCTAGGACTAGCAATCAGCCCCAGCATTTT.

The genes are TRBV27 and TRBJ1-1; possibly TRBD1 for D (5 bases). This CDR3 is 14 amino acids long. Trimming cost V 6 bases and J 1 base, with 12 bases left between them. Germline V gives CDR1 MNHEY, CDR2 SMNVEV (reference sequence). The CDR3, as DNA: TGTGCCAGCAGGGACGGCGGGGCGAACACTGAAGCTTTCTTT. It translates to CASRDGGANTEAFF.

This clonotype was found a few times. The chain has TRBV5-1 and TRBJ2-3; D remains unclear. V was pared by 4 bases and J by 0 bases, with 9 bases between. The germline V gene has CDR1 SGHRS and CDR2 YFSETQ. The CDR3 is 14 amino acids. DNA of the CDR3: TGCGCCAGCAGCAATAGGGTTAGCACAGATACGCAGTATTTT. This translates into CASSNRVSTDTQYF.

This sequence joins TRBV11-2 and TRBJ2-3; 8 nucleotides line up with TRBD2. The J segment lost 0 bases and the V segment lost 6 bases, leaving 11 bases of the junction unmatched. Germline lookup yields CDR1 SGHAT and CDR2 FQNNGV. The CDR3 totals 17 residues. The CDR3 loop reads CASRVGGAYISTDTQYF. As DNA, the CDR3 is TGTGCCAGCAGGGTCGGGGGGGCCTACATTAGCACAGATACGCAGTATTTT.

This rearrangement joins TRBV3-1 to TRBJ2-1; 11 nucleotides agree with TRBD2. The germline V gene encodes CDR1 LGHDT and CDR2 YNNKEL (reference sequence). The CDR3 totals 18 residues. Trimming at V came to 1 base and at J to 1 base, leaving 6 bases not matched to a gene. For the CDR3, the DNA is TGTGCCAGCAGCCAAGGGCGGACTAGCGGGTTGTCCTACAATGAGCAGTTCTTC. This gives the protein CASSQGRTSGLSYNEQFF.

This clonotype came up a few times. The chain employs TRBV4-2 and TRBJ2-3, with TRBD2 as a possible D gene (5 bases). The CDR3 length is 14 residues. Trimming pared 4 bases from V and 0 bases from J, leaving 8 bases between. The germline CDR1 and CDR2 sequences are LGHNA and YNFKEQ. The CDR3 loop reads CASSPTTSTDTQYF. In DNA form, the CDR3 reads TGTGCCAGCAGCCCGACTACTAGCACAGATACGCAGTATTTT.

This clonotype was seen a handful of times. The chain uses TRBV7-2 and TRBJ1-5; possibly TRBD1 for D (5 bases). V was shortened by 4 bases and J by 4 bases, with 8 bases between the two germline ends. The germline V gene has CDR1 SGHTA and CDR2 FQGNSA. The CDR3 length is 13 residues. As DNA, the CDR3 is TGTGCCAGCAGCTCGACAGTTAATCAGCCCCAGCATTTT. Translating gives CASSSTVNQPQHF.

The chain has TRBV20-1 and TRBJ2-2, with 7 bases lining up with TRBD2. Germline V gene lookup returns CDR1 DFQATT and CDR2 SNEGSKA (reference sequence). V lost 8 bases and J lost 5; bases outside the gene matches: 11. The CDR3 length is 14 residues. DNA of the CDR3: TGCAGTATATGGGCGGGAGAGGGAACCGGGGAGCTGTTTTTT. Translated: CSIWAGEGTGELFF.